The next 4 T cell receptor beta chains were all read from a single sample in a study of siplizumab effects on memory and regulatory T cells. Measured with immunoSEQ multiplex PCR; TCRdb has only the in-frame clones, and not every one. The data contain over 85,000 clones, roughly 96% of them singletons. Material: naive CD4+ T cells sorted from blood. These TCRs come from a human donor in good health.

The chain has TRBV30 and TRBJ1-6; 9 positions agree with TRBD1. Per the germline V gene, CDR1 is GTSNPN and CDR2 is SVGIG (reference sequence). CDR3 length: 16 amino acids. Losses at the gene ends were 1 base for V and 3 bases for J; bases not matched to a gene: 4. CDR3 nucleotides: TGTGCCTGGAGTGGTCGGGACAGGGACTATAATTCACCCCTCCACTTT. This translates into CAWSGRDRDYNSPLHF.

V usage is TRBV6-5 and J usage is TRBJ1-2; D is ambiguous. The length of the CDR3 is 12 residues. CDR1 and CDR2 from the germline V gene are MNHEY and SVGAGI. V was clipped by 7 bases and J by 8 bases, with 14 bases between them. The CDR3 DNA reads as TGTGCCAGCACCGACCACCGGGCAGGCTACACCTTC. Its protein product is CASTDHRAGYTF.

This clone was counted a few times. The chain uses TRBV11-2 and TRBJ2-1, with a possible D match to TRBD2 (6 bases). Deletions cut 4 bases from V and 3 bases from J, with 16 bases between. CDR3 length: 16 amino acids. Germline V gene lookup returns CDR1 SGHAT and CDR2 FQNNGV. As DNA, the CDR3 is TGTGCCAGCAGCTCCCCCACCCCGGACTACTACAATGAGCAGTTCTTC. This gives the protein CASSSPTPDYYNEQFF. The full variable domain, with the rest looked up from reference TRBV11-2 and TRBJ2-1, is EAGVAQSPRYKIIEKRQSVAFWCNPISGHATLYWYQQILGQGPKLLIQFQNNGVVDDSQLPKDRFSAERLKGVDSTLKIQPAKLEDSAVYLCASSSPTPDYYNEQFFGPGTRLTVL.

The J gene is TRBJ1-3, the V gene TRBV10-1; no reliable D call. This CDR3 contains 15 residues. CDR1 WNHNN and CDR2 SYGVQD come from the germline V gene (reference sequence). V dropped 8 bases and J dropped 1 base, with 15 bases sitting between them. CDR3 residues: CASSHGLSSGNTIYF. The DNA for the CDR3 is TGCGCCAGCTCCCACGGACTCTCATCTGGAAACACCATATATTTT.